Shown below are 3 T cell receptor beta chains from a single sample sequenced in a study of T cell responses to AZD1222 COVID-19 vaccine. Repertoires were generated with immunoSEQ multiplex PCR, while TCRdb's copy carries only in-frame clones and drops some. The data show approximately 45,000 clones, approximately 90% seen once. This material consisted of peripheral blood, taken 28 days after the second AZD1222 dose. Every receptor here comes from an adult who received the AZD1222 COVID-19 vaccine.

The CDR3 region is CASSYVQTGGRTEAFF. The CDR3 nucleotides are TGTGCCAGCAGTTACGTTCAAACAGGGGGGAGGACTGAAGCTTTCTTT. The gene calls are TRBV6-5 and TRBJ1-1, with TRBD1 matching over 8 bases. V shed 2 bases and J 5 bases; nucleotides not matched to a gene: 10. Germline V gives CDR1 MNHEY, CDR2 SVGAGI. The CDR3 spans 16 residues.

This clone was seen more than once but under ten times. The chain joins TRBV19 to TRBJ1-6; 7 bases fit TRBD1. Trimming removed 4 bases from V and 10 bases from J; junction bases left unmatched: 7. Germline CDR1 reads LNHDA; CDR2 reads SQIVND (reference sequence). The CDR3 contains 14 residues. CDR3 loop: CASSNQGVESPLHF. The CDR3, as DNA: TGTGCCAGTAGTAATCAGGGGGTTGAGTCACCCCTCCACTTT. Together with reference TRBV19 and TRBJ1-6, the CDR3 gives the full variable domain: DGGITQSPKYLFRKEGQNVTLSCEQNLNHDAMYWYRQDPGQGLRLIYYSQIVNDFQKGDIAEGYSVSREKKESFPLTVTSAQKNPTAFYLCASSNQGVESPLHFGNGTRLTVT.

This rearrangement joins TRBV7-9 to TRBJ1-4, with unresolved D. V lost 5 bases and J 2 bases, leaving 12 bases between the germline ends. Germline V gene data show CDR1 as SEHNR and CDR2 as FQNEAQ (reference sequence). The CDR3 covers 15 residues. In DNA, the CDR3 is TGTGCCAGCAGCCAATCGATGGGCACTAATGAAAAACTGTTTTTT. It encodes CASSQSMGTNEKLFF.